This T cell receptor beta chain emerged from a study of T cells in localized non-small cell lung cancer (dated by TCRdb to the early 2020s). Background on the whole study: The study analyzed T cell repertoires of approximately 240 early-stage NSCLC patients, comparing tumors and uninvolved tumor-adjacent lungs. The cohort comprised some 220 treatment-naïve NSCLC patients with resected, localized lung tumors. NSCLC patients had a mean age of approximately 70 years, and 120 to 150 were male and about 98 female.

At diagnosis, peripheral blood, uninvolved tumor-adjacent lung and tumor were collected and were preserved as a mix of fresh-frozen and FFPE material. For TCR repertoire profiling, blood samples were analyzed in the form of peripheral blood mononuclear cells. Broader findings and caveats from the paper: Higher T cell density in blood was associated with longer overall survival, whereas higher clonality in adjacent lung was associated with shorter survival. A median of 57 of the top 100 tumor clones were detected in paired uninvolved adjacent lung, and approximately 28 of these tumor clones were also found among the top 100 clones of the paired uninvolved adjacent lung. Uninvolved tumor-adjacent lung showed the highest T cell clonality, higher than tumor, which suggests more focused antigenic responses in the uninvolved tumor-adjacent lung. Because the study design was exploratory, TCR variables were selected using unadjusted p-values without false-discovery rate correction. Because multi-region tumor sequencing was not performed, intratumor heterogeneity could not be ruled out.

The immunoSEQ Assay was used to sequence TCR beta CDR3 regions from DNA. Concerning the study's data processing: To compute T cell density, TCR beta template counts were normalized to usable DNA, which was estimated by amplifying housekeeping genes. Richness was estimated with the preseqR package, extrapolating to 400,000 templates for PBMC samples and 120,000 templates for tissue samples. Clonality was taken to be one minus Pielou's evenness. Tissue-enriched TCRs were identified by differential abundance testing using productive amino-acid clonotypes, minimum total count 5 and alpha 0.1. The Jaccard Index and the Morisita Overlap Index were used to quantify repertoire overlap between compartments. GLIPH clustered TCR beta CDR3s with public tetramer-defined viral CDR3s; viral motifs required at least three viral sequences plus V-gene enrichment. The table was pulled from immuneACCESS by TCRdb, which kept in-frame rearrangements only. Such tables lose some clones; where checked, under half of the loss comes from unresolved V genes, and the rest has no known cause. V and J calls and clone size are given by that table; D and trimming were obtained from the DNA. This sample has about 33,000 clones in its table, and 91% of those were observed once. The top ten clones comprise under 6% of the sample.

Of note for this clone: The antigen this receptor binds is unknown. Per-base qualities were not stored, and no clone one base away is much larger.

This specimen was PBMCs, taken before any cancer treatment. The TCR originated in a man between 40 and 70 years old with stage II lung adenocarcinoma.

The DNA sequence reads TGTGCCAGCAGCTTAATTGCGGGAGATGAAGCTTTCTTT. The translation is CASSLIAGDEAFF. The sequence is built from TRBV7-3 and TRBJ1-1; there is no confident call for the D gene. The cysteine opens and the phenylalanine closes a CDR3 of 13 amino acids. Only CDR3 DNA remains: 39 bases, in frame from the first base. Cut back by 1 base and 7 bases, the V and J ends lie 10 bases apart. The germline V gene gives CDR1 as SGHTA and CDR2 as FQGTGA.